Presented here are 3 T cell receptor beta chains from one specimen sequenced in a study of shared clonotypes between healthy human individuals. Positively selected for CCR7, the CD45RO-negative cells used as naive CD8 cells excluded terminally differentiated effector memory CD45RA+ cells. Profiled with immunoSEQ multiplex PCR; TCRdb holds only in-frame clones, not every one. The sample contains hundreds of thousands of clones, approximately 95% of which appear only once. The sequenced material came from naive CD8+ T cells sorted from blood. These receptor sequences come from a woman between 25 and 40 years old in good health.

This chain links TRBV7-9 with TRBJ2-1, with 13 positions matching TRBD2. Trimming cost V 4 bases and J 2 bases; bases outside gene matches: 8. The CDR3 spans 18 residues. Germline loops: CDR1 SEHNR, CDR2 FQNEAQ (reference sequence). The CDR3 here is CASSYGLAGVSTYNEQFF. In nucleotides, the CDR3 is TGTGCCAGCAGCTACGGACTAGCGGGAGTGAGCACCTACAATGAGCAGTTCTTC.

The chain combines TRBV5-4 with TRBJ1-2, with D unresolved. The CDR3 contains 15 residues. Trimming stripped 3 bases from V and 3 bases from J, with 15 bases between. CDR1 SGHNT and CDR2 YYREEE come from the germline V gene (reference sequence). CDR3 nucleotide sequence: TGTGCCAGCAGCTGGGGATCCGGGGAAGACTATGGCTACACCTTC. Its translation: CASSWGSGEDYGYTF.

This chain joins TRBV28 and TRBJ1-2; D possibly corresponds to TRBD1 (5 bases). Per the germline V gene, CDR1 is MDHEN and CDR2 is SYDVKM. Trimming removed 2 bases at V and 8 bases at J, with 9 bases between. CDR3 size: 12 residues. As DNA, the CDR3 is TGTGCCAGCAGTTTACCGGGGCGCGGCTACACCTTC. Its translation is CASSLPGRGYTF.